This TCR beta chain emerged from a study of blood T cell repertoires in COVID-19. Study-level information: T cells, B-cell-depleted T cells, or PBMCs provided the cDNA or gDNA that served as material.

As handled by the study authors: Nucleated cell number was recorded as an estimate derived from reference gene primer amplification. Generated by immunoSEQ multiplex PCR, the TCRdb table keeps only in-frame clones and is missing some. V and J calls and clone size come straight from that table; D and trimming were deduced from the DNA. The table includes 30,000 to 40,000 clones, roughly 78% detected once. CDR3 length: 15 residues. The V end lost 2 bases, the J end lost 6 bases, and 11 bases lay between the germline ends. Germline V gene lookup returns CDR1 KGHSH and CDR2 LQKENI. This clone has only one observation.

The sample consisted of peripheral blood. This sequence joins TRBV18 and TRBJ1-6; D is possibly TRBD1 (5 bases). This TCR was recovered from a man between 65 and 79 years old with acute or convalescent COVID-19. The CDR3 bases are TGTGCCAGCTCACCAGTGGGGCGCGGTAATTCACCCCTCCACTTT. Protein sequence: CASSPVGRGNSPLHF. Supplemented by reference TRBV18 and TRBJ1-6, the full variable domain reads NAGVMQNPRHLVRRRGQEARLRCSPMKGHSHVYWYRQLPEEGLKFMVYLQKENIIDESGMPKERFSAEFPKEGPSILRIQQVVRGDSAAYFCASSPVGRGNSPLHFGNGTRLTVT.